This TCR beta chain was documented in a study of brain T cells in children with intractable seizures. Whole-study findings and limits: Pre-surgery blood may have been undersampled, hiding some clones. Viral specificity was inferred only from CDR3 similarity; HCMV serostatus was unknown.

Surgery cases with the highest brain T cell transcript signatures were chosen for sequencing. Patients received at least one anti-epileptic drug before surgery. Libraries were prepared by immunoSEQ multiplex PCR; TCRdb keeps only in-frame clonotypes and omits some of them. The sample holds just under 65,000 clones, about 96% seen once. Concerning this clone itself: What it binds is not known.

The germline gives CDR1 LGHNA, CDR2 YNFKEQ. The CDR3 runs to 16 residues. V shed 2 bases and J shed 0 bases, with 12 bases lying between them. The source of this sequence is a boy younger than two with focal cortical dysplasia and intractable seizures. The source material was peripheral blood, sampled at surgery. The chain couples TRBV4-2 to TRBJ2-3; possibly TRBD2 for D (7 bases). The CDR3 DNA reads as TGTGCCAGCAGCCAAAGGGGGACTACAAGCACAGATACGCAGTATTTT. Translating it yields CASSQRGTTSTDTQYF.